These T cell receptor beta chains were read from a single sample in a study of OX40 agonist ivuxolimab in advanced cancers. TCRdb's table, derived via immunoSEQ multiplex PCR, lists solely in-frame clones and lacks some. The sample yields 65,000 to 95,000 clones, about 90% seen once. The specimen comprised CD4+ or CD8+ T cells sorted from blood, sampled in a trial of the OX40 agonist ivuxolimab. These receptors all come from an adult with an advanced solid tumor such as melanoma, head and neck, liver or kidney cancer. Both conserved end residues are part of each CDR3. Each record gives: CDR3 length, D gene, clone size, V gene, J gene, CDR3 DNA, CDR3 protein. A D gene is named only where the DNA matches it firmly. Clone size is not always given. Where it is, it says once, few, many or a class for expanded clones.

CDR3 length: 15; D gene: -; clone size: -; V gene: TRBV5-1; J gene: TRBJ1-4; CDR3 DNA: TGCGCCAGCAGCTTAGCGACGGCAACTAATGAAAAACTGTTTTTT; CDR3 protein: CASSLATATNEKLFF
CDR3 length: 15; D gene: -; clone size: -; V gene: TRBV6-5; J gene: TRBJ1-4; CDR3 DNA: TGTGCCAGCAGTTACTCGGGAGCAACTAATGAAAAACTGTTTTTT; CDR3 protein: CASSYSGATNEKLFF
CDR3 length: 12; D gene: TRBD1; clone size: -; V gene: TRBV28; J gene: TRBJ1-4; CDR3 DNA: TGTGCCAGCCGGACAGGGGCGAGGAAACTGTTTTTT; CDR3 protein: CASRTGARKLFF
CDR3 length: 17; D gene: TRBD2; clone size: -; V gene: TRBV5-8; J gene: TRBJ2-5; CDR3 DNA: TGTGCCAGCAGCCCTGGGCTTGCGGGGGGGCTCCAAGAGACCCAGTACTTC; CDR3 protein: CASSPGLAGGLQETQYF
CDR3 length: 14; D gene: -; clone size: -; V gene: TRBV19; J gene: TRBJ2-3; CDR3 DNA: TGTGCCAGTAGCACAGGCAGGAGCACAGATACGCAGTATTTT; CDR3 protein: CASSTGRSTDTQYF
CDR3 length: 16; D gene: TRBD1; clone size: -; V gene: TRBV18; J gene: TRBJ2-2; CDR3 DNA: TGTGCCAGCTCACCGTCAACAGGGGGCGTCACCGGGGAGCTGTTTTTT; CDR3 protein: CASSPSTGGVTGELFF
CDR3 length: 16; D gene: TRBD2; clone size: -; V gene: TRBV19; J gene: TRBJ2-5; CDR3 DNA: TGTGCCACCACCGGGACTAGCGGGGGGCTGTGGGGGACCCAGTACTTC; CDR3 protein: CATTGTSGGLWGTQYF
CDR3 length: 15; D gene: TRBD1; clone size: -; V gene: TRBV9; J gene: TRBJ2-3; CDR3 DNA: TGTGCCAGCAGCCCCGCGGGGACAGGGACGGATACGCAGTATTTT; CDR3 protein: CASSPAGTGTDTQYF
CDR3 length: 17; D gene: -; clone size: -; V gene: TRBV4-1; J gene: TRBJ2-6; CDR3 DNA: TGCGCCAGCAGCCAAGGGGACACTCCTTCTGGGGCCAACGTCCTGACTTTC; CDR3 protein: CASSQGDTPSGANVLTF
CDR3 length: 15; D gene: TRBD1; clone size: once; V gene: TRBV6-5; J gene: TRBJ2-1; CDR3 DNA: TGTGCCACCCAGGACGGGACAGGGTTTACTAGTGAGCAGTTCTTC; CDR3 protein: CATQDGTGFTSEQFF
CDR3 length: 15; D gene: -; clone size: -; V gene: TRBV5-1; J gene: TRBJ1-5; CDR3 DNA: TGCGCCAGCAGCTTGGATCCTGGGGTAGGGCAGCCCCAGCATTTT; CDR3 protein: CASSLDPGVGQPQHF
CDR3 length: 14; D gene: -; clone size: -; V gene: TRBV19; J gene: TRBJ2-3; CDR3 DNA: TGTGCCAGTAGTTTCGGGGGAAGCACAGATACGCAGTATTTT; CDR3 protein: CASSFGGSTDTQYF
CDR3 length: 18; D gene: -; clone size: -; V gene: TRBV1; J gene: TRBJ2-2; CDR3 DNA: TGCACCACCAAACTAAGACGGCGGGAATGCGAGGCCACCGGGGAGCTGTTTTTT; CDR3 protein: CTTKLRRRECEATGELFF
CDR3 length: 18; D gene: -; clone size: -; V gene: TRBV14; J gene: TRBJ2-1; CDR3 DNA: TGTGCCAGCAGCCGAGAGGGGACTGCTGAAGGCCCTGACAATGAGCAGTTCTTC; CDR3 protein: CASSREGTAEGPDNEQFF
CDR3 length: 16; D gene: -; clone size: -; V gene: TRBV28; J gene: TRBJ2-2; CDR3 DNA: TGTGCCAGCAAGACCCACCGCAGATTGAACACCGGGGAGCTGTTTTTT; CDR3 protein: CASKTHRRLNTGELFF
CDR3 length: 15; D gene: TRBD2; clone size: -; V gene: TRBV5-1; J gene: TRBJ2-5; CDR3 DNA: TGCGCCAGCAGCTTGCGGGCTAGCGGCCAAGAGACCCAGTACTTC; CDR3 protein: CASSLRASGQETQYF
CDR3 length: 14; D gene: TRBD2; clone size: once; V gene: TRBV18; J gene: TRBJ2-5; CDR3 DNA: TGTGCCAGCTCACCGGGACTAGTAAAAGAGACCCAGTACTTC; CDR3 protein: CASSPGLVKETQYF
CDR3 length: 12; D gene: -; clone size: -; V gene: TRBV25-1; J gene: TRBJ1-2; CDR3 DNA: TGTGCCAGCAGTGAATACAGGGACGGCTACACCTTC; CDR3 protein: CASSEYRDGYTF